Listed below are T cell receptor beta chains from one sample, sequenced in a study of Graves' ophthalmopathy and Graves' hyperthyroidism. TCRdb itself ran the multiplex PCR reads through MiXCR, one entry per CDR3 protein. Of 660,000 or so distinct CDR3 sequences listed, 35% to 45% are singletons. The sequencing input was peripheral blood. Receptor source: an adult man with Graves' ophthalmopathy. CDR3s include the opening cysteine and the closing phenylalanine or tryptophan. A D gene is named only where the DNA matches it firmly. The listing skips clone size in some rows; elsewhere it reads once, few, many or a size class.

v_call	clone_size	d_call	j_call	cdr3_aa	cdr3_nt
TRBV5-4	-	-	TRBJ1-1	CASSWGTAGYPEAFF	TGTGCCAGCAGCTGGGGTACCGCAGGGTATCCTGAAGCTTTCTTT
TRBV5-1	-	-	TRBJ2-7	CASSLTTQSPYEQYF	TGCGCCAGCAGCTTGACTACACAGTCGCCCTACGAGCAGTACTTC
TRBV7-8	-	-	TRBJ1-2	CASSAGGGLNGYTF	TGTGCCAGCAGCGCTGGGGGTGGACTGAATGGCTACACCTTC
TRBV20-1	-	-	TRBJ1-4	CSVTRSEKLFF	TGCAGTGTCACGAGGTCGGAAAAACTGTTTTTT
TRBV25-1	-	-	TRBJ1-5	CASSSVRTAEPYSNQPQHF	TGTGCCAGCAGCAGCGTTAGGACAGCGGAACCTTATAGCAATCAGCCCCAGCATTTT
TRBV7-7	once	TRBD1	TRBJ2-2	CASRGTQGSSTGELFF	TGTGCTAGCAGAGGTACACAGGGGTCGAGCACCGGGGAGCTGTTTTTT
TRBV24-1	-	-	TRBJ1-2	CVTSGVDRYYGHTF	TGTGTCACCAGTGGTGTGGACCGGTACTATGGCCACACCTTC
TRBV13	few	TRBD1	TRBJ1-1	CASSDRDRGRGTEAFF	TGTGCCAGCAGCGACCGGGACAGGGGGCGAGGAACTGAAGCTTTCTTT
TRBV20-1	many	TRBD1	TRBJ1-1	CSARPSGTDRDTEAFF	TGCAGTGCTAGACCCTCCGGGACAGATAGGGACACTGAAGCTTTCTTT
TRBV6-1	-	-	TRBJ2-7	CASRTSGTARDEQYF	TGTGCCAGCAGGACCTCCGGGACTGCTCGCGACGAGCAGTACTTC
TRBV4-2	few	TRBD1	TRBJ2-7	CASSQEQGASSYEQYF	TGTGCCAGCAGCCAGGAACAGGGGGCGAGCTCCTACGAGCAGTACTTC
TRBV2	many	-	TRBJ2-2	CASRVMVGELFF	TGTGCCAGCAGGGTAATGGTCGGGGAGCTGTTTTTT
TRBV25-1	-	-	TRBJ2-1	CASSERDTSGNEQFF	TGTGCCAGCAGTGAAAGGGACACCTCAGGCAATGAGCAGTTCTTC